The next 23 T cell receptor beta chains were all read from a single sample in a study of blood T cell repertoires in COVID-19. Sequencing used immunoSEQ multiplex PCR; TCRdb keeps in-frame clones, though not all of them. The table lists 400,000 to 500,000 clones, around nine tenths of them singletons. Sequenced sample: PBMCs or T cells enriched from blood (not recorded which). These receptor sequences come from a woman between 18 and 30 years old who had been exposed to COVID-19.

The chain couples TRBV6-2 or TRBV6-3 to TRBJ1-2; possible D gene TRBD1, 6 bases. V lost 2 bases and J 10 bases, leaving 17 bases between the germline ends. CDR1 is MNHEY, CDR2 SVGEGT, per germline. The CDR3 covers 14 residues. CDR3 sequence: CASSYTRQVDIYTF. For the CDR3, the DNA is TGTGCCAGCAGTTACACCCGACAGGTTGATATCTACACCTTC.

This chain connects TRBV6-4 to TRBJ1-4; TRBD1 might be the D (5 bases). Trimming stripped 4 bases from V and 8 bases from J, with 14 bases between. This CDR3 spans 14 amino acids. The germline V gene has CDR1 MRHNA and CDR2 SNTAGT. For the CDR3, the DNA is TGTGCCAGCAGTGTGGTAGTTGGGGGGGAAAAACTGTTTTTT. This codes for CASSVVVGGEKLFF.

This clone is a singleton in its sample. The genes are TRBV4-3 and TRBJ1-3; D not resolved. V was trimmed by 0 bases and J by 1 base, leaving 10 bases between them. Germline CDR1 is LGHNA and CDR2 is YSLEER. The CDR3 spans 16 residues. CDR3 loop: CASSQEGPGSGNTIYF. The DNA for the CDR3 is TGCGCCAGCAGCCAAGAAGGGCCGGGATCTGGAAACACCATATATTTT.

V and J are TRBV18 and TRBJ2-4, with D perhaps TRBD2 (7 bases). V lost 6 bases and J 8 bases, leaving 20 bases between the germline ends. CDR1 and CDR2 (germline): KGHSH, LQKENI. The CDR3 consists of 15 residues. Here the CDR3 reads CASSTSQGGGDIQYF. In DNA, the CDR3 is TGTGCCAGCTCTACTTCCCAGGGAGGGGGAGACATTCAGTACTTC.

The chain recombines TRBV27 with TRBJ2-7; 7 bases match TRBD2. Trimming cost V 6 bases and J 0 bases; bases outside gene matches: 2. This CDR3 is 13 amino acids long. CDR1 is MNHEY and CDR2 is SMNVEV in the germline V gene (reference sequence). DNA of the CDR3: TGTGCCAGCAGCACGGGAGGCTCCTACGAGCAGTACTTC. It codes for CASSTGGSYEQYF.

The chain combines TRBV9 with TRBJ1-1, with 9 positions matching TRBD1. This CDR3 region has 16 residues. Unmatched junction bases numbered 7, after V lost 4 bases and J lost 0 bases. Germline V CDR1 and CDR2: SGDLS, YYNGEE. The CDR3 is CASSPHRGLMNTEAFF. The DNA of the CDR3 is TGTGCCAGCAGCCCCCACAGGGGGCTCATGAACACTGAAGCTTTCTTT.

The V call is TRBV18, the J call TRBJ2-2; TRBD1 matches at 8 bases. CDR1 and CDR2 from the germline V gene are KGHSH and LQKENI. The CDR3 has 17 amino acids. With 2 bases clipped from V and 9 bases from J, the junction kept 14 bases outside the gene matches. The CDR3 sequence: CASSPAEAGGNKRELFF. The CDR3 DNA is TGTGCCAGCTCACCAGCCGAGGCAGGGGGCAACAAGCGGGAGCTGTTTTTT.

The sample holds a few counts of this clone. The chain recombines TRBV2 with TRBJ2-1; TRBD2 agrees at 10 bases. CDR3 size: 12 residues. Losses at the gene ends were 5 bases for V and 9 bases for J; bases not matched to a gene: 1. Germline CDR1 SNHLY, CDR2 FYNNEI. CDR3 region: CASSLAGVEQFF. The CDR3 DNA reads TGTGCCAGCAGTCTAGCGGGAGTTGAGCAGTTCTTC.

This clone was recorded once. This chain uses TRBV7-9 with TRBJ2-3; weak D call: TRBD2 (5 bases). V was cut by 8 bases and J by 1 base, with 13 bases left in between. Looked up from germline, CDR1 is SEHNR and CDR2 is FQNEAQ (reference sequence). This CDR3 spans 14 amino acids. The CDR3 region is CASGLGRGTDTQYF. DNA for the CDR3: TGTGCCAGCGGACTTGGGCGGGGCACAGATACGCAGTATTTT.

The rearrangement links TRBV4-2 to TRBJ1-2; D gene ambiguous. The CDR3 is made up of 13 amino acids. Trimming took 0 bases from V and 8 from J, leaving 10 bases between them. Germline assignment: CDR1 LGHNA and CDR2 YNFKEQ. The CDR3 region has the DNA TGTGCCAGCAGCCAAGATCTGGGGAGCGGCTACACCTTC. Translation: CASSQDLGSGYTF.

CDR3 in DNA: TGTGCCACCAGCAGAGTGGGGCGAGTCGGGGAGCTGTTTTTT. Encoded protein: CATSRVGRVGELFF. V usage is TRBV15 and J usage is TRBJ2-2; TRBD1 is a possible D gene (5 bases). The CDR3 consists of 14 residues. Trimming took off 1 base at V and 7 bases at J, with 10 bases between the two ends. Germline V gives CDR1 LNHNV, CDR2 YYDKDF (reference sequence).

The chain carries TRBV7-9 and TRBJ2-7; 9 nucleotides match TRBD2. V lost 5 bases and J lost 4; bases outside the gene matches: 9. Per germline, CDR1 SEHNR and CDR2 FQNEAQ (reference sequence). CDR3 length equals 15 residues. The CDR3 here is CASSPRFSGGYEQYF. The CDR3 DNA reads as TGTGCCAGCAGCCCGAGATTCAGCGGGGGGTACGAGCAGTACTTC.

The chain has TRBV29-1 and TRBJ2-7; 8 nucleotides line up with TRBD1. CDR1 and CDR2 (germline): SQVTM, ANQGSEA. CDR3 length equals 15 residues. Trimming took 1 base from V and 0 from J; bases not matched to a gene: 5. CDR3 amino acids: CSVEAGGRASYEQYF. CDR3 coding DNA: TGCAGCGTTGAAGCAGGGGGCCGGGCCTCCTACGAGCAGTACTTC.

V and J are TRBV4-2 and TRBJ2-5; TRBD2 agrees at 7 bases. The germline V gene encodes CDR1 LGHNA and CDR2 YNFKEQ. Trimming removed 0 bases from V and 5 bases from J; junction bases left unmatched: 6. The CDR3 sequence is 15 residues long. The CDR3 region is CASSQDEGRAETQYF. CDR3 nucleotide sequence: TGTGCCAGCAGCCAAGACGAAGGGAGGGCTGAGACCCAGTACTTC.

V is TRBV6-2 or TRBV6-3 and J is TRBJ1-5, with D uncertain. This CDR3 contains 14 residues. Trimming removed 6 bases at V and 3 bases at J, with 12 bases between. Germline CDR1 is MNHEY and CDR2 is SVGEGT. The CDR3 DNA follows: TGTGCCAGCAGCCCGCGGGCCCCCAATCAGCCCCAGCATTTT. Protein: CASSPRAPNQPQHF.

For this clone: It is unclear where the CDR3 begins or ends on the DNA, so no DNA is shown, and the CDR3 is as TCRdb lists it. The chain couples TRBV21-1 to TRBJ2-2; TRBD1, the table's D call, was not compared with the DNA. TRBV21-1 is an annotated pseudogene. The CDR3 length equals 18 residues, ends included. The CDR3 sequence is CASSVRDRVAYGTGELFF.

The rearrangement joins TRBV11-1 to TRBJ2-7; TRBD2 matches 7 bases. The V gene's germline CDR1 is SGHAT and CDR2 FQDESV (reference sequence). Unmatched junction bases numbered 10, after V lost 5 bases and J lost 6 bases. The CDR3 runs 14 residues. The CDR3 coding sequence is TGTGCCAGCAGCCGGGGGGATGTGGCCACCGAGCAGTACTTC. This sequence encodes CASSRGDVATEQYF.

V and J are TRBV18 and TRBJ2-5, with 7 bases fitting TRBD1. Germline CDR1 is KGHSH and CDR2 is LQKENI. Trimming removed 1 base from V and 6 bases from J; junction bases left unmatched: 5. CDR3 length: 14 amino acids. This CDR3 is CASSPQGAQQTQYF. The CDR3 nucleotides are TGTGCCAGCTCACCACAGGGGGCGCAACAGACCCAGTACTTC.

The chain recombines TRBV29-1 with TRBJ2-7; tentatively, D is TRBD1 (6 bases). Germline V gene sequence: CDR1 SQVTM, CDR2 ANQGSEA. The CDR3 is made up of 12 amino acids. V lost 3 bases, J lost 3 bases, and 9 bases lay in between. CDR3 in amino acids: CSVDTGNYEQYF. CDR3 DNA sequence: TGCAGCGTTGACACAGGGAACTACGAGCAGTACTTC.

The rearrangement uses TRBV14 and TRBJ2-3; D is possibly TRBD1 (6 bases). Germline-derived CDR1 and CDR2 are SGHDN and FVKESK. This CDR3 spans 16 amino acids. Trimming removed 3 bases from V and 3 bases from J, with 16 bases in between. CDR3 in DNA: TGTGCCAGCAGCCACCGAACAGGGTTCGCAACAGATACGCAGTATTTT. Protein sequence: CASSHRTGFATDTQYF.

The gene calls are TRBV9 and TRBJ1-1; 8 bases are shared with TRBD1. The CDR3 loop spans 16 amino acids. The V and J ends lost 3 bases and 0 bases, in that order; junction bases with no gene match: 7. CDR1 is SGDLS, CDR2 YYNGEE, per germline. Here the CDR3 DNA reads TGTGCCAGCAGCGGCGAGACAGGGGCGCTGAACACTGAAGCTTTCTTT. This codes for CASSGETGALNTEAFF.

The chain has TRBV6-2 or TRBV6-3 and TRBJ2-1; D perhaps matches TRBD2 (6 bases). The V gene's germline CDR1 is MNHEY and CDR2 SVGEGT. V dropped 6 bases and J dropped 0 bases, with 12 bases sitting between them. CDR3 size: 15 residues. CDR3 residues: CASSRERSSYNEQFF. Here the CDR3 DNA reads TGTGCCAGCAGCCGGGAGCGGTCCTCCTACAATGAGCAGTTCTTC.

This chain's CDR3 is CASSLTSGEYNEQFF. The DNA for the CDR3 is TGTGCCAGCAGCCTCACTAGCGGGGAGTACAATGAGCAGTTCTTC. This chain connects TRBV11-3 to TRBJ2-1; 10 bases are a match to TRBD2. The CDR3 extends over 15 amino acids. Unmatched junction bases numbered 5, after V lost 5 bases and J lost 4 bases. From germline, CDR1 is SGHNT and CDR2 YENEEA.